This TCR beta chain was recorded in a study of cytomegalovirus exposure and HLA in healthy donors. Regarding the study as a whole: In a later analysis, across HLA loci, associated TCR counts were highest for DRB1, lowest for HLA-C.

Note on this clone: Antigen unknown.

The PCR was carried out with 60 Vbeta primers and 13 Jbeta primers. TCRdb's copy holds only in-frame clones and misses some; the assay was immunoSEQ multiplex PCR. Recorded for this sample: roughly 84,000 clones. Germline CDR1 MDHEN, CDR2 SYDVKM. The ends lost 5 bases at V and 7 bases at J; junction bases unmatched: 6. This CDR3 contains 14 residues. The rearrangement uses TRBV28 and TRBJ2-1; TRBD2 matches 9 bases. The sequence derives from a man between 50 and 59 years old in good health and CMV-seronegative. The sequencing input was PBMCs. The chain's CDR3 is CASSQTSGLNEQFF. CDR3 bases: TGTGCCAGCAGTCAAACTAGCGGGTTGAATGAGCAGTTCTTC.